One sample yielded the 30 T cell receptor beta chains listed below, sequenced in a study of CD8 T cells in Susac syndrome (dated by TCRdb to between 2017 and 2020). Library creation used the immunoSEQ multiplex PCR assay. RNA was extracted with the RNeasy kit and 0.5 to 1 ug was reverse transcribed using random hexamers. TCRdb itself trimmed the public reads at Q25 with fastp, ran MiXCR and retained productive beta chains. One record per CDR3 amino acid sequence lists the most common genes and DNA. The sample records approximately 230,000 distinct CDR3 sequences, approximately 92% of which are singletons. The top ten clonotypes cover around 0.067% of the sample. The sample comprised CD4+ T cells from PBMCs. Every receptor here comes from a human donor with multiple sclerosis.

The genes are TRBV30 and TRBJ2-5, with D hard to call. V lost 7 bases and J lost 5, with 8 bases in between. In germline, CDR1 is GTSNPN, CDR2 SVGIG (reference sequence). This CDR3 has 10 amino acids. This CDR3 reads CAFGAETQYF. The CDR3, as DNA: TGTGCCTTTGGAGCGGAGACCCAGTACTTC.

Here the CDR3 DNA reads TGCGCCAGCAGCTTGGCGGGAAATAATCAGCCCCAGCATTTT. Translation gives CASSLAGNNQPQHF. The V gene is TRBV5-1, the J gene TRBJ1-5; D remains ambiguous. Trimming pared 0 bases from V and 4 bases from J, leaving 8 bases between. CDR3 size: 14 residues. The V gene's germline CDR1 is SGHRS and CDR2 YFSETQ.

This chain links TRBV9 with TRBJ2-1, with D tentatively TRBD1 or TRBD2 (5 bases each). V was clipped by 4 bases and J by 7 bases, with 12 bases between them. The germline V gene encodes CDR1 SGDLS and CDR2 YYNGEE. The CDR3 runs to 13 residues. CDR3 in DNA: TGTGCCAGCAGCCTTACGGGGCCTAATGAGCAGTTCTTC. It codes for CASSLTGPNEQFF.

V is TRBV5-1 and J is TRBJ1-1, with 9 positions matching TRBD1. The germline CDR1 and CDR2 sequences are SGHRS and YFSETQ. Germline trimming cut 4 bases from V and 3 bases from J; bases unmatched to any gene: 7. The CDR3 contains 15 residues. CDR3 bases: TGCGCCAGCAGCGCACGGACAGGGGACGACACTGAAGCTTTCTTT. It encodes CASSARTGDDTEAFF.

This clonotype was counted a single time. CDR3 amino acids: CASSLTGSGGYGYTF. The DNA for the CDR3 is TGTGCCAGCAGTCTTACAGGGTCGGGCGGCTATGGCTACACCTTC. The rearrangement uses TRBV2 and TRBJ1-2; TRBD1 might be the D (6 bases). V was cut by 5 bases and J by 4 bases, with 17 bases left in between. The germline V gene encodes CDR1 SNHLY and CDR2 FYNNEI. The CDR3 is 15 residues long.

This chain connects TRBV5-6 to TRBJ2-7, with D perhaps TRBD2 (5 bases). V shed 3 bases and J shed 0 bases, with 10 bases lying between them. From germline, CDR1 is SGHDT and CDR2 YYEEEE. There are 14 residues in the CDR3. The CDR3 sequence: CASSSPEASYEQYF. For the CDR3, the DNA is TGTGCCAGCAGCTCGCCGGAGGCCTCCTACGAGCAGTACTTC. The entire variable domain, with the rest obtained from reference TRBV5-6 and TRBJ2-7, is as follows: DAGVTQSPTHLIKTRGQQVTLRCSPKSGHDTVSWYQQALGQGPQFIFQYYEEEERQRGNFPDRFSGHQFPNYSSELNVNALLLGDSALYLCASSSPEASYEQYFGPGTRLTVT.

This chain connects TRBV7-9 to TRBJ2-5; D gene uncertain. Germline lookup yields CDR1 SEHNR and CDR2 FQNEAQ (reference sequence). The V end was cut by 5 bases, the J end by 4 bases, with 14 bases between. The CDR3 covers 14 residues. CDR3 residues: CASSPRVPRETQYF. In nucleotides, the CDR3 is TGTGCCAGCAGCCCTCGTGTCCCCCGAGAGACCCAGTACTTC.

The chain employs TRBV5-1 and TRBJ2-2; D is unresolved. The CDR3 has 13 residues. Between the trimmed V and J ends, which lost 1 base and 8 bases, there was a span of 9 bases. CDR1 and CDR2 from the germline V gene are SGHRS and YFSETQ. CDR3 DNA sequence: TGCGCCAGCAGCTTGAAGGTGTCGGGGGAGCTGTTTTTT. It specifies CASSLKVSGELFF.

The V gene is TRBV28, the J gene TRBJ2-4; D is perhaps TRBD1 (6 bases). CDR1 is MDHEN and CDR2 is SYDVKM in the germline V gene. The V and J ends lost 4 bases and 0 bases respectively, with 13 bases between them. CDR3 length equals 16 residues. The CDR3 is CASSSTGELAKNIQYF. The CDR3 DNA is TGTGCCAGCAGTTCGACAGGAGAACTAGCCAAAAACATTCAGTACTTC.

The chain recombines TRBV13 with TRBJ2-1; D remains ambiguous. Per germline, CDR1 PRHDT and CDR2 FYEKMQ (reference sequence). V shed 6 bases and J shed 0 bases, with 3 bases lying between them. CDR3 size: 12 residues. The CDR3 bases are TGTGCCAGCAGTACCTCCTACAATGAGCAGTTCTTC. It codes for CASSTSYNEQFF.

V is TRBV7-7 and J is TRBJ2-7, with TRBD1 as a possible D gene (5 bases). The CDR3 has 14 amino acids. Between the trimmed V and J ends, which lost 1 base and 5 bases, there was a span of 12 bases. Germline V gene lookup returns CDR1 SSHAT and CDR2 FNYEAQ (reference sequence). CDR3 sequence reads: CASSLGPRADEQYF. In nucleotides, the CDR3 is TGTGCCAGCAGCTTAGGACCCAGGGCCGACGAGCAGTACTTC.

The V and J genes are TRBV3-1 and TRBJ1-3, with TRBD1 as a possible D gene (5 bases). The CDR3 extends over 15 amino acids. The V end lost 4 bases, the J end lost 0 bases, and 10 bases lay between the germline ends. In germline, CDR1 is LGHDT, CDR2 YNNKEL (reference sequence). CDR3 protein: CASSRDSNSGNTIYF. In DNA, the CDR3 is TGTGCCAGCAGCCGGGACTCGAACTCTGGAAACACCATATATTTT.

This chain links TRBV27 with TRBJ2-4, with D tentatively TRBD1 or TRBD2 (6 bases each). V was shortened by 2 bases and J by 6 bases, with 17 bases between the two germline ends. Germline loops: CDR1 MNHEY, CDR2 SMNVEV (reference sequence). CDR3 size: 16 residues. Written as DNA, the CDR3 is TGTGCCAGCAGTTTACTGGGGGGCCGAGGGGGAAACATTCAGTACTTC. It codes for CASSLLGGRGGNIQYF.

V gene TRBV19 combines with J gene TRBJ2-6; D is ambiguous. Germline values: CDR1 LNHDA, CDR2 SQIVND (reference sequence). The CDR3 is 16 residues long. Trimming pared 6 bases from V and 0 bases from J, leaving 12 bases between. The CDR3: CASSLTGPSGANVLTF. The CDR3 DNA sequence: TGTGCCAGTAGCCTAACCGGTCCCTCTGGGGCCAACGTCCTGACTTTC.

This chain uses TRBV10-3 with TRBJ2-4, with D tentatively TRBD2 (5 bases). This CDR3 comprises 16 residues. Trimming took off 3 bases at V and 0 bases at J, with 12 bases between the two ends. In germline, CDR1 is ENHRY, CDR2 SYGVKD. The CDR3 DNA follows: TGTGCCATCAGTGAAGGGAGTTTTGGAGCCAAAAACATTCAGTACTTC. Translating it yields CAISEGSFGAKNIQYF.

This clonotype was observed once. V is TRBV4-2 and J is TRBJ2-2; the match to TRBD1 covers 8 bases. This CDR3 comprises 17 residues. The V and J ends lost 5 bases and 0 bases, in that order; junction bases with no gene match: 8. CDR1 is LGHNA, CDR2 YNFKEQ, per germline. CDR3: CASSMRQGLANTGELFF. CDR3 nucleotide sequence: TGTGCCAGCAGCATGAGACAGGGGCTCGCGAACACCGGGGAGCTGTTTTTT.

J is TRBJ1-2 and V is TRBV9; no clear D gene. Trimming pared 3 bases from V and 7 bases from J, leaving 19 bases between. Per germline, CDR1 SGDLS and CDR2 YYNGEE. CDR3 length: 15 amino acids. This CDR3 reads CASSARTGSRTGYTF. The CDR3 DNA is TGTGCCAGCAGCGCCCGGACGGGATCCCGAACTGGCTACACCTTC.

This chain uses TRBV6-5 with TRBJ2-3; the D is unclear. Germline CDR1 MNHEY, CDR2 SVGAGI. The CDR3 has 14 amino acids. The germline V and J ends were trimmed by 7 bases and 2 bases, with 13 bases remaining between them. The CDR3 DNA is TGTGCCAGCACGCCGAACTTCAACACAGATACGCAGTATTTT. Translated, it gives CASTPNFNTDTQYF.

V and J are TRBV9 and TRBJ2-1, with a weak D call TRBD2 (5 bases). V was pared by 2 bases and J by 3 bases, with 15 bases between. The length of the CDR3 is 16 residues. Germline-derived CDR1 and CDR2 are SGDLS and YYNGEE. CDR3 nucleotide sequence: TGTGCCAGCAGCGTGAGGGTCGGGCAGCTCTACAATGAGCAGTTCTTC. Translating gives CASSVRVGQLYNEQFF.

This sequence joins TRBV12-3 or TRBV12-4 and TRBJ2-4; D remains ambiguous. The CDR3 length is 14 residues. The V and J ends lost 1 base and 3 bases respectively, with 7 bases between them. This chain's CDR3 is CASSLVQLKNIQYF. In nucleotides, the CDR3 is TGTGCCAGCAGTTTAGTTCAGCTCAAAAACATTCAGTACTTC.

This rearrangement joins TRBV5-1 to TRBJ1-2; D remains unclear. Looked up from germline, CDR1 is SGHRS and CDR2 is YFSETQ. This CDR3 spans 12 amino acids. The V end lost 4 bases, the J end lost 8 bases, and 12 bases lay between the germline ends. CDR3 sequence: CASSPDLDGYTF. CDR3 sequence (DNA): TGCGCCAGCAGCCCGGACTTGGACGGCTACACCTTC.

V and J are TRBV7-2 and TRBJ2-3; 11 bases align to TRBD1. The trim removed 5 bases at V and 2 bases at J, leaving 6 bases unmatched. This CDR3 region has 16 residues. Germline-derived CDR1 and CDR2 are SGHTA and FQGNSA. The CDR3 DNA reads TGTGCCAGCAGCACCTGGACAGGGGGCGACACAGATACGCAGTATTTT. Translating gives CASSTWTGGDTDTQYF.

V usage is TRBV9 and J usage is TRBJ2-1; 13 bases match TRBD2. The CDR3 runs 19 residues. V gave up 5 bases and J gave up 0 bases; unmatched junction bases: 11. The V gene's germline CDR1 is SGDLS and CDR2 YYNGEE. The CDR3 DNA is TGTGCCAGCAGTGATCAACTAGCGGGAGGGCCCCGCTCCTACAATGAGCAGTTCTTC. This encodes CASSDQLAGGPRSYNEQFF.

The genes are TRBV15 and TRBJ2-7, with D maybe TRBD1 (6 bases). Germline V CDR1 and CDR2: LNHNV, YYDKDF (reference sequence). The CDR3 loop spans 15 amino acids. Trimming left V 2 bases short and J 4 bases short, with 15 bases between. CDR3 in DNA: TGTGCCACCAGCAGACCCGGGGACATTGGTTACGAGCAGTACTTC. Translated, it gives CATSRPGDIGYEQYF.

The rearrangement joins TRBV4-1 to TRBJ2-2; TRBD1 aligns across 7 bases. Germline CDR1 and CDR2: MGHRA and YSYEKL. With V trimmed by 3 bases and J by 6 bases, 16 bases remained unmatched. This CDR3 has 18 residues. DNA for the CDR3: TGCGCCAGCAGCCACCGTTACCCCAGGGGGATGCGCTCCGGGGAGCTGTTTTTT. As protein: CASSHRYPRGMRSGELFF.

This chain joins TRBV29-1 and TRBJ1-2; 8 bases map to TRBD1. CDR1 SQVTM and CDR2 ANQGSEA come from the germline V gene. The trim removed 2 bases at V and 10 bases at J, leaving 9 bases unmatched. The CDR3 consists of 13 residues. CDR3 coding DNA: TGCAGCGTTGAAAGGACAGGGTCAGGCTCCTACACCTTC. This encodes CSVERTGSGSYTF.

The rearrangement links TRBV10-3 to TRBJ1-4; D gene unclear. Per germline, CDR1 ENHRY and CDR2 SYGVKD. This CDR3 comprises 12 residues. The V end lost 2 bases, the J end lost 10 bases, and 8 bases lay between the germline ends. In DNA form, the CDR3 reads TGTGCCATCAGTGAGAAGAGCGGAAAACTGTTTTTT. This sequence encodes CAISEKSGKLFF.

V gene TRBV18 combines with J gene TRBJ1-5; 11 bases are a match to TRBD1. The CDR3 extends over 15 amino acids. Per germline, CDR1 KGHSH and CDR2 LQKENI. Trimming cost V 6 bases and J 11 bases; bases outside gene matches: 12. The CDR3 DNA reads TGTGCCAGCTCTCCAACCGGGACAGGGGGTTGGTCCCAGCATTTT. Protein: CASSPTGTGGWSQHF.

This clonotype is a singleton in its sample. The chain has TRBV6-1 and TRBJ1-6; no definite D call. The CDR3 covers 17 residues. V lost 6 bases, J lost 4 bases, and 19 bases lay in between. CDR1 is MNHNS, CDR2 SASEGT, per germline. CDR3 sequence reads: CASSHGSATGYNSPLHF. CDR3 nucleotide sequence: TGTGCCAGCAGCCATGGCAGTGCGACGGGATATAATTCACCCCTCCACTTT.

This chain connects TRBV7-2 to TRBJ1-4; TRBD1 is a possible D gene (5 bases). The germline gives CDR1 SGHTA, CDR2 FQGNSA. The CDR3 totals 14 residues. The germline V and J ends were trimmed by 5 bases and 3 bases, with 10 bases remaining between them. The CDR3 sequence: CASSRGVANEKLFF. CDR3 DNA: TGTGCCAGCAGCCGAGGGGTGGCTAATGAAAAACTGTTTTTT. Together with reference TRBV7-2 and TRBJ1-4, the CDR3 gives the full variable domain: GAGVSQSPSNKVTEKGKDVELRCDPISGHTALYWYRQSLGQGLEFLIYFQGNSAPDKSGLPSDRFSAERTGGSVSTLTIQRTQQEDSAVYLCASSRGVANEKLFFGSGTQLSVL.